Shown below are 20 T cell receptor beta chains from a single sample sequenced in a study of response to subunit inactivated influenza vaccine. TCRdb ran MiXCR on the RT-PCR reads and lists one entry per CDR3 protein. The table lists roughly 550,000 distinct CDR3 sequences, roughly a quarter of them singletons, with 2.5% to 3% in the top ten. Another study also made use of these data, one on T cells expressing NK-cell markers. That study reports: Making the TCR beta cDNA relied on 5'RACE template switching with UMIs.

This specimen was CD4+ T cells sorted from PBMCs, taken 11 to 12 days after vaccination. The receptors were gathered from a man aged 50 to 59 who received an inactivated influenza vaccine.

The rearrangement links TRBV7-2 to TRBJ2-7, with TRBD2 identical over 7 bases. CDR3 size: 15 residues. V lost 4 bases to trimming and J lost 2 bases; unmatched junction nucleotides: 8. Germline V gives CDR1 SGHTA, CDR2 FQGNSA. The CDR3 region is CASSYEISGPYEQYF. Written as DNA, the CDR3 is TGTGCCAGCAGCTATGAGATTAGCGGGCCCTACGAGCAGTACTTC.

V and J are TRBV15 and TRBJ2-7; 8 nucleotides line up with TRBD2. The CDR3 length is 14 residues. Looked up from germline, CDR1 is LNHNV and CDR2 is YYDKDF (reference sequence). The V segment lost 1 base and the J segment 3 bases; nucleotides outside the gene matches: 2. CDR3 bases: TGTGCCACCAGCAGAGGTCGGGGGGGCTACGAGCAGTACTTC. Residues: CATSRGRGGYEQYF. Together with reference TRBV15 and TRBJ2-7, the CDR3 gives the full variable domain: DAMVIQNPRYQVTQFGKPVTLSCSQTLNHNVMYWYQQKSSQAPKLLFHYYDKDFNNEADTPDNFQSRRPNTSFCFLDIRSPGLGDTAMYLCATSRGRGGYEQYFGPGTRLTVT.

The chain joins TRBV4-3 to TRBJ1-4, with D perhaps TRBD1 (5 bases). Germline V lookup: CDR1 LGHNA, CDR2 YSLEER. CDR3 length: 16 amino acids. V lost 3 bases to trimming and J lost 4 bases, with 15 bases between them. CDR3 nucleotides: TGCGCCAGCAGCCAGCTCGGGACTTCGGGTAATGAAAAACTGTTTTTT. Encoded protein: CASSQLGTSGNEKLFF.

The rearrangement joins TRBV12-3 or TRBV12-4 to TRBJ1-2; possible D gene TRBD1, 6 bases. The length of the CDR3 is 13 residues. V lost 7 bases and J lost 4, with 13 bases in between. This CDR3 reads CASTSGHFYGYTF. DNA of the CDR3: TGTGCCAGCACCTCGGGACACTTCTATGGCTACACCTTC.

The rearrangement joins TRBV4-2 to TRBJ2-7; TRBD1 aligns across 10 bases. Germline V CDR1 and CDR2: LGHNA, YNFKEQ. The CDR3 length is 16 residues. V was clipped by 1 base and J by 4 bases; unmatched bases: 7. The CDR3 nucleotides are TGTGCCAGCAGCCAAGCTTCCGGGACAGGGGCGTACGAGCAGTACTTC. It encodes CASSQASGTGAYEQYF.

The chain recombines TRBV4-1 with TRBJ2-1; 9 nucleotides agree with TRBD2. From germline, CDR1 is MGHRA and CDR2 YSYEKL. The junction had 11 bases not matched to a gene; V was cut back by 4 bases and J by 1 base. The CDR3 runs to 18 residues. CDR3 in DNA: TGCGCCAGCAGCCCGGGACTAGCCCCCCGGGGGTCCTACAATGAGCAGTTCTTC. This encodes CASSPGLAPRGSYNEQFF.

In its sample, this clonotype was seen a few times. J is TRBJ1-3 and V is TRBV5-1; 8 nucleotides agree with TRBD1. The CDR3 loop spans 14 amino acids. Germline loops: CDR1 SGHRS, CDR2 YFSETQ. The J segment lost 4 bases and the V segment lost 3 bases, leaving 3 bases of the junction unmatched. The DNA of the CDR3 is TGCGCCAGCAGCTGGACAGGGTCCGGAAACACCATATATTTT. Amino acids: CASSWTGSGNTIYF.

This clonotype was recorded a few times. The chain uses TRBV5-8 and TRBJ2-2; 7 nucleotides match TRBD1. This CDR3 spans 16 amino acids. Trimming cost V 2 bases and J 1 base; bases outside gene matches: 5. Germline CDR1 and CDR2: SGHTS and YDEGEE. The CDR3 spells CASSFIYRGNTGELFF. Written as DNA, the CDR3 is TGTGCCAGCAGCTTTATTTACAGGGGGAACACCGGGGAGCTGTTTTTT.

This chain connects TRBV18 to TRBJ2-7; D perhaps matches TRBD1 (6 bases). This CDR3 region has 13 residues. Germline V gene sequence: CDR1 KGHSH, CDR2 LQKENI. V dropped 3 bases and J dropped 7 bases, with 13 bases sitting between them. CDR3 DNA: TGTGCCAGCTCACCCGGGACAACCCTAGAGCAGTACTTC. Its translation is CASSPGTTLEQYF.

V gene TRBV6-1 combines with J gene TRBJ2-2; 10 positions agree with TRBD2. With 6 bases clipped from V and 8 bases from J, the junction kept 6 bases outside the gene matches. This CDR3 contains 14 residues. Germline CDR1 and CDR2: MNHNS and SASEGT. The CDR3 DNA sequence: TGTGCCAGCAGATCTAGCGGGAGCAGGGGGGAGCTGTTTTTT. Protein product: CASRSSGSRGELFF.

V gene TRBV15 combines with J gene TRBJ2-1, with TRBD2 matching 7 bases. The CDR3 is made up of 18 amino acids. The germline CDR1 and CDR2 sequences are LNHNV and YYDKDF (reference sequence). Unmatched junction bases numbered 10, after V lost 0 bases and J lost 2 bases. CDR3 DNA: TGTGCCACCAGCAGAGACCGGACTAGTTTTCCTCCCTACAATGAGCAGTTCTTC. Translated, it gives CATSRDRTSFPPYNEQFF. Based on the CDR3 plus reference TRBV15 and TRBJ2-1, the full variable domain is DAMVIQNPRYQVTQFGKPVTLSCSQTLNHNVMYWYQQKSSQAPKLLFHYYDKDFNNEADTPDNFQSRRPNTSFCFLDIRSPGLGDTAMYLCATSRDRTSFPPYNEQFFGPGTRLTVL.

The chain has TRBV7-2 and TRBJ2-3, with 7 bases lining up with TRBD2. Germline values: CDR1 SGHTA, CDR2 FQGNSA. V was clipped by 1 base and J by 1 base; unmatched bases: 5. This CDR3 contains 16 residues. The CDR3 DNA is TGTGCCAGCAGCTTAGAGGGCGGGGGACGCACAGATACGCAGTATTTT. Translated: CASSLEGGGRTDTQYF. The full variable domain, in which reference TRBV7-2 and TRBJ2-3 provide the parts outside the CDR3, is GAGVSQSPSNKVTEKGKDVELRCDPISGHTALYWYRQSLGQGLEFLIYFQGNSAPDKSGLPSDRFSAERTGGSVSTLTIQRTQQEDSAVYLCASSLEGGGRTDTQYFGPGTRLTVL.

This clonotype was counted ten times or more. The chain joins TRBV29-1 to TRBJ2-7, with 13 bases lining up with TRBD2. Unmatched junction bases numbered 13, after V lost 4 bases and J lost 1 base. The CDR3 loop spans 18 amino acids. In germline, CDR1 is SQVTM, CDR2 ANQGSEA. The CDR3 protein is CSVGTGGRGLAGSYEQYF. In nucleotides, the CDR3 is TGCAGCGTTGGGACCGGGGGGCGGGGACTAGCGGGGTCCTACGAGCAGTACTTC.

In its sample, this clonotype was seen a few times. This sequence joins TRBV12-3 or TRBV12-4 and TRBJ2-5; unclear D gene. V was cut by 4 bases and J by 5 bases, with 5 bases left in between. CDR3 length equals 11 residues. In DNA form, the CDR3 reads TGTGCCAGCAGTTCCTACGAGACCCAGTACTTC. Protein sequence: CASSSYETQYF.

The CDR3, as DNA: TGCGCCAGCAGCTTGACGCTTACTAGCGGGTACAATGAGCAGTTCTTC. This encodes CASSLTLTSGYNEQFF. V and J are TRBV5-1 and TRBJ2-1; 9 bases agree with TRBD2. V was clipped by 1 base and J by 4 bases; unmatched bases: 6. Germline CDR1 reads SGHRS; CDR2 reads YFSETQ. CDR3 size: 16 residues.

V is TRBV15 and J is TRBJ1-2, with 11 bases that match TRBD1. Germline CDR1 LNHNV, CDR2 YYDKDF (reference sequence). This CDR3 spans 16 amino acids. Germline trimming cut 3 bases from V and 4 bases from J; bases unmatched to any gene: 7. The DNA for the CDR3 is TGTGCCACCAGCAGGGACAGGGGGCCGCGTAGCTATGGCTACACCTTC. It yields the protein CATSRDRGPRSYGYTF.

The V gene is TRBV7-9, the J gene TRBJ2-2, with no clear D. The CDR3 extends over 13 amino acids. The ends were cut back, 5 bases at V and 4 bases at J, with 8 bases in the middle. Germline V lookup: CDR1 SEHNR, CDR2 FQNEAQ (reference sequence). The CDR3 sequence: CASSLETTGELFF. CDR3 DNA sequence: TGTGCCAGCAGCCTTGAAACCACCGGGGAGCTGTTTTTT.

V is TRBV4-3 and J is TRBJ1-5; possible D gene TRBD1, 5 bases. Per the germline V gene, CDR1 is LGHNA and CDR2 is YSLEER. Trimming removed 0 bases from V and 4 bases from J, with 13 bases in between. This CDR3 spans 16 amino acids. CDR3 in DNA: TGCGCCAGCAGCCAAGATCTCTGGGGCTGGAATCAGCCCCAGCATTTT. It specifies CASSQDLWGWNQPQHF.

This clonotype has more than one count but fewer than ten. The V call is TRBV3-1, the J call TRBJ2-1, with 10 bases lining up with TRBD2. CDR1 is LGHDT, CDR2 YNNKEL, per germline (reference sequence). The CDR3 is 16 amino acids. V dropped 3 bases and J dropped 5; count of bases not matched to a gene: 7. The CDR3 reads CASSHRGSGGNNEQFF. CDR3 coding DNA: TGTGCCAGCAGCCACCGGGGTAGCGGGGGGAACAATGAGCAGTTCTTC.

This clonotype came up a few times. The V gene is TRBV4-2, the J gene TRBJ1-2, with a possible D match to TRBD1 (6 bases). V was trimmed by 1 base and J by 8 bases, leaving 14 bases between them. Germline loops: CDR1 LGHNA, CDR2 YNFKEQ. The length of the CDR3 is 14 residues. The CDR3 bases are TGTGCCAGCAGCCAAGTTAGGGACACGGGAGGCTACACCTTC. Translation: CASSQVRDTGGYTF.